Below, 8 T cell receptor beta chains from the same sample are listed, as sequenced in a study of blood T cell repertoires in COVID-19. Measured with immunoSEQ multiplex PCR; TCRdb has only the in-frame clones, and not every one. The sample includes roughly 230,000 clones, 88% of them seen just once. Sequences were obtained from peripheral blood. The receptors stem from a man in his 70s with acute or convalescent COVID-19.

The V call is TRBV3-1 (or the pseudogene TRBV3-2), the J call TRBJ1-2; TRBD1 might be the D (6 bases). The V gene's germline CDR1 is LGHDT and CDR2 YNNKEL (reference sequence). The CDR3 consists of 16 residues. V was cut by 2 bases and J by 5 bases, with 18 bases left in between. Written as DNA, the CDR3 is TGTGCCAGCAGCCAACGAATCGACAGGCCCATTTATGGCTACACCTTC. Translation gives CASSQRIDRPIYGYTF.

V and J are TRBV7-8 and TRBJ1-3; D gene ambiguous. V was shortened by 2 bases and J by 4 bases, with 3 bases between the two germline ends. The CDR3 totals 12 residues. CDR1 SGHVS and CDR2 FQNEAQ come from the germline V gene. The CDR3 protein is CASSLQGNTIYF. CDR3 DNA: TGTGCCAGCAGCTTACAGGGAAACACCATATATTTT. Supplemented by reference TRBV7-8 and TRBJ1-3, the full variable domain reads GAGVSQSPRYKVAKRGQDVALRCDPISGHVSLFWYQQALGQGPEFLTYFQNEAQLDKSGLPSDRFFAERPEGSVSTLKIQRTQQEDSAVYLCASSLQGNTIYFGEGSWLTVV.

This clone was observed a handful of times. The CDR3 DNA is TGTGCCAGCAGCTCACGGGCGGGGACTAGCGGGAGTAGGAATGAGCAGTTCTTC. Amino acids: CASSSRAGTSGSRNEQFF. The J gene is TRBJ2-1, the V gene TRBV7-9, with 14 bases lining up with TRBD2. Germline CDR1 SEHNR, CDR2 FQNEAQ (reference sequence). V shed 4 bases and J 7 bases; nucleotides not matched to a gene: 12. This CDR3 is built from 18 residues.

The chain recombines TRBV7-3 with TRBJ1-6; no clear D. Germline values: CDR1 SGHTA, CDR2 FQGTGA. The CDR3 is 16 residues long. The V and J ends lost 1 base and 7 bases respectively, with 14 bases between them. CDR3 sequence: CASSLNPPGSNSPLHF. The CDR3 DNA follows: TGTGCCAGCAGCTTAAACCCTCCAGGAAGCAATTCACCCCTCCACTTT. Supplemented by reference TRBV7-3 and TRBJ1-6, the full variable domain reads GAGVSQTPSNKVTEKGKYVELRCDPISGHTALYWYRQSLGQGPEFLIYFQGTGAADDSGLPNDRFFAVRPEGSVSTLKIQRTERGDSAVYLCASSLNPPGSNSPLHFGNGTRLTVT.

The V and J genes are TRBV4-2 and TRBJ1-4, with a tentative D call TRBD1 (6 bases). This CDR3 region has 14 residues. Germline V gene lookup returns CDR1 LGHNA and CDR2 YNFKEQ. Trimming shortened V by 4 bases and J by 8 bases, and 14 bases separated the two germline ends. The CDR3 loop is CASSRRGGEEKLFF. As DNA, the CDR3 is TGTGCCAGCAGCCGAAGGGGGGGGGAGGAAAAACTGTTTTTT.

The rearrangement uses TRBV7-9 and TRBJ2-1, with 9 bases identical to TRBD1. The CDR3 runs 15 residues. Germline CDR1 SEHNR, CDR2 FQNEAQ (reference sequence). The V segment lost 5 bases and the J segment 8 bases; nucleotides outside the gene matches: 10. CDR3 sequence reads: CASSMGDRVRDEQFF. Written as DNA, the CDR3 is TGTGCCAGCAGCATGGGGGACAGGGTTAGGGATGAGCAGTTCTTC.

CDR3 loop: CASREDRSYGYTF. CDR3 bases: TGTGCCAGCAGGGAGGACAGGTCTTATGGCTACACCTTC. The chain links TRBV2 to TRBJ1-2, with 7 bases identical to TRBD1. The junction had 6 bases not matched to a gene; V was cut back by 6 bases and J by 5 bases. There are 13 residues in the CDR3. Germline V gene lookup returns CDR1 SNHLY and CDR2 FYNNEI.

As to this clone: The same CDR3 also results from other DNA sequences found in this sample. This chain joins TRBV5-1 and TRBJ2-7, with 7 bases fitting TRBD2. The CDR3 totals 13 residues. The J segment lost 3 bases and the V segment lost 0 bases, leaving 0 bases of the junction unmatched. Germline CDR1 is SGHRS and CDR2 is YFSETQ. In DNA, the CDR3 is TGCGCCAGCAGCTTGGGCGGGGGCTACGAGCAGTACTTC. Protein: CASSLGGGYEQYF.